Listed here is a single T cell receptor (beta chain). The target antigen is unknown. These data belong to a study of neoadjuvant nivolumab and ipilimumab in lung cancer. Study results and limitations: A small number of samples were TCR sequenced. Only two of four nivolumab-treated tumors gained richness and clonality by surgery.

This CDR3 region has 13 residues. V was cut by 6 bases and J by 4 bases, with 12 bases left in between. Germline values: CDR1 MNHNY, CDR2 SVGAGI (reference sequence). The assay was immunoSEQ multiplex PCR, and TCRdb's table has in-frame clones only and misses some. The sample includes some 29,000 clones, 83% of them seen just once. This clonotype originated in an adult with non-small cell lung cancer. The sample in question was tumor tissue, obtained after neoadjuvant nivolumab, alone or with ipilimumab, at or shortly before surgery. The rearrangement uses TRBV6-6 and TRBJ1-1; D is perhaps TRBD1 (6 bases). In DNA form, the CDR3 reads TGTGCCAGCAGGCCCAGGGGAGGCACTGAAGCTTTCTTT. It yields the protein CASRPRGGTEAFF.